The 6 T cell receptor beta chains below come from one sample, sequenced in a study of early T cells in non-severe SARS-CoV-2 infection. TCRdb called the 5' RACE reads again in MiXCR, with one record for every CDR3 protein. Among tens of thousands of distinct CDR3 sequences listed, 7.5% to 9.5% were seen once. This sample comprised whole blood, obtained at baseline. The receptor source for this set is an adult who was a healthcare worker with PCR-confirmed SARS-CoV-2 infection or an uninfected control (not recorded which).

This rearrangement joins TRBV25-1 to TRBJ2-7, with D uncertain. V lost 1 base and J lost 7, with 8 bases in between. From germline, CDR1 is MGHDK and CDR2 SYGVNS. The CDR3 length is 12 residues. This chain's CDR3 is CASSESTSEQYF. The CDR3 coding sequence is TGTGCCAGCAGTGAATCGACGAGTGAGCAGTACTTC.

This clonotype was seen a few times. J is TRBJ2-5 and V is TRBV28, with D uncertain. Germline V gene sequence: CDR1 MDHEN, CDR2 SYDVKM. This CDR3 is 8 amino acids long. The CDR3 DNA reads TGTGCACAAGAGACCCAGTACTTC. Encoded protein: CAQETQYF.

This clonotype was observed many times. The rearrangement uses TRBV5-1 and TRBJ2-3, with no clear D. The germline gives CDR1 SGHRS, CDR2 YFSETQ. Trimming cost V 4 bases and J 4 bases, with 16 bases left between them. The CDR3 is 15 amino acids. CDR3 in DNA: TGCGCCAGCAGCAGACGTAATACCCCAGCAGATACGCAGTATTTT. It encodes CASSRRNTPADTQYF.

V is TRBV18 and J is TRBJ2-1; D uncertain. Germline CDR1 and CDR2: KGHSH and LQKENI. The CDR3 runs 14 residues. V was trimmed by 5 bases and J by 6 bases, leaving 14 bases between them. In DNA form, the CDR3 reads TGTGCCAGCTCATGGGCGGAGAGTCGCAATGAGCAGTTCTTC. Its protein product is CASSWAESRNEQFF.

This clonotype has at least ten counts. The V call is TRBV19, the J call TRBJ1-2; maybe TRBD1 (6 bases). V was shortened by 10 bases and J by 2 bases, with 11 bases between the two germline ends. CDR1 and CDR2 (germline): LNHDA, SQIVND (reference sequence). There are 12 residues in the CDR3. The CDR3 DNA follows: TGTGCCACCGGACAGTTGAACTATGGCTACACCTTC. Its protein product is CATGQLNYGYTF.

The V gene is TRBV4-1, the J gene TRBJ2-7; 9 nucleotides match TRBD2. CDR3 size: 16 residues. V lost 0 bases, J lost 3 bases, and 6 bases stayed unmatched. CDR1 MGHRA and CDR2 YSYEKL come from the germline V gene. The CDR3 DNA sequence: TGCGCCAGCAGCCAAGATAGAACTAGCGGGCTCTACGAGCAGTACTTC. Its protein is CASSQDRTSGLYEQYF.